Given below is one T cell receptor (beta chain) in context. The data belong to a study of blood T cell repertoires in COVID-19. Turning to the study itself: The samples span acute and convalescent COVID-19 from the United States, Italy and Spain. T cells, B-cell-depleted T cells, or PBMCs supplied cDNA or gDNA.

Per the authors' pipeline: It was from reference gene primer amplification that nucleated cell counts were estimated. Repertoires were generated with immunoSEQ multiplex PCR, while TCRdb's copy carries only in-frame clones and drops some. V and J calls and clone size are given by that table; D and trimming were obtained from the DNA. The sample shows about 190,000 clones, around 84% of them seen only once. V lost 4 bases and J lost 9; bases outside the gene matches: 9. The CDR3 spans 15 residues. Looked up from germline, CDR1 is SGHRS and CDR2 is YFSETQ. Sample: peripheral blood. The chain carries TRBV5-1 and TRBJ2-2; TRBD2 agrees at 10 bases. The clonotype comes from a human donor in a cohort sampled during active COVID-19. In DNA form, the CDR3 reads TGCGCCAGCAGCGAGAGAAGCGGGAGGGCCAGGGAGCTGTTTTTT. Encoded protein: CASSERSGRARELFF.